The 21 T cell receptor beta chains below all came from one sample that was sequenced in a study of STAT5B mutations in CD4+ large granular lymphocyte leukemia. The method was immunoSEQ multiplex PCR; TCRdb's version includes in-frame clones alone and lacks a portion of them. The sample holds more than 20,000 clones, approximately 81% seen once. The sequenced sample consisted of CD4+ T cells from blood buffy coats. Source of these receptors: a human donor in good health.

This chain joins TRBV29-1 and TRBJ2-1; D might be TRBD2 (6 bases). The CDR3 has 14 amino acids. Germline CDR1 is SQVTM and CDR2 is ANQGSEA. Trimming removed 7 bases from V and 2 bases from J, with 15 bases in between. As DNA, the CDR3 is TGCAGCGGGGGCCCGGGGAGGACCTACAATGAGCAGTTCTTC. Amino acid sequence: CSGGPGRTYNEQFF.

This chain joins TRBV4-2 and TRBJ2-1; no reliable D call. Germline assignment: CDR1 LGHNA and CDR2 YNFKEQ. The CDR3 covers 15 residues. The V gene lost 4 bases and the J gene lost 5 bases, with 15 bases spanning the gap. CDR3 coding DNA: TGTGCCAGCAGCCGGTCGGCGGTTATCGACAATGAGCAGTTCTTC. Translation: CASSRSAVIDNEQFF.

The chain is built from TRBV7-8 and TRBJ2-6, with 7 bases fitting TRBD2. Germline loops: CDR1 SGHVS, CDR2 FQNEAQ. The CDR3 spans 17 residues. The trim removed 6 bases at V and 0 bases at J, leaving 8 bases unmatched. DNA for the CDR3: TGTGCCAGCAGGGAATCGGGCGGGAGCTCTGGGGCCAACGTCCTGACTTTC. Translated: CASRESGGSSGANVLTF.

The chain uses TRBV5-1 and TRBJ1-6; 7 bases map to TRBD1. J was trimmed by 6 bases and V by 4 bases; bases with no gene match: 4. The CDR3 consists of 14 residues. Germline V gives CDR1 SGHRS, CDR2 YFSETQ. The CDR3 DNA reads TGCGCCAGCAGCACGGACAGGCTTAATTCACCCCTCCACTTT. Translated: CASSTDRLNSPLHF.

The chain carries TRBV6-5 and TRBJ1-1; 8 bases align to TRBD1. This CDR3 has 13 amino acids. J was trimmed by 1 base and V by 6 bases; bases with no gene match: 1. Germline V gene lookup returns CDR1 MNHEY and CDR2 SVGAGI. The chain's CDR3 is CASRGTGNTEAFF. The DNA for the CDR3 is TGTGCCAGCAGAGGGACAGGGAACACTGAAGCTTTCTTT.

The rearrangement joins TRBV19 to TRBJ2-2, with D uncertain. Germline lookup yields CDR1 LNHDA and CDR2 SQIVND (reference sequence). The CDR3 sequence is 12 residues long. Trimming left V 5 bases short and J 3 bases short, with 4 bases between. The CDR3 DNA is TGTGCCAGTAGTCCGTACACCGGGGAGCTGTTTTTT. Amino acid sequence: CASSPYTGELFF.

This clone was observed a handful of times. In DNA form, the CDR3 reads TGTGCCAGCAGTGTCGAGATAAACAATGAGCAGTTCTTC. Translation gives CASSVEINNEQFF. V gene TRBV6-1 combines with J gene TRBJ2-1; D not resolved. Per germline, CDR1 MNHNS and CDR2 SASEGT. This CDR3 comprises 13 residues. V lost 4 bases, J lost 5 bases, and 9 bases lay in between.

The genes are TRBV6-1 and TRBJ2-7; no definite D call. The germline V gene has CDR1 MNHNS and CDR2 SASEGT. The CDR3 is made up of 12 amino acids. V gave up 1 base and J gave up 2 bases, with 3 bases separating them. The CDR3 region is CASSEVPYEQYF. CDR3 coding DNA: TGTGCCAGCAGTGAAGTACCCTACGAGCAGTACTTC.

This chain uses TRBV6-6 with TRBJ2-1; 9 bases align to TRBD2. V lost 2 bases and J lost 6; bases outside the gene matches: 8. This CDR3 has 16 residues. The germline V gene encodes CDR1 MNHNY and CDR2 SVGAGI (reference sequence). CDR3: CASSYRSGRRVNEQFF. CDR3 DNA: TGTGCCAGCAGTTACCGGAGCGGGAGGAGGGTCAATGAGCAGTTCTTC.

The J gene is TRBJ1-1, the V gene TRBV11-3; maybe TRBD1 (5 bases). V dropped 0 bases and J dropped 4 bases, with 12 bases sitting between them. Germline V gene lookup returns CDR1 SGHNT and CDR2 YENEEA. CDR3 size: 15 residues. CDR3 nucleotide sequence: TGTGCCAGCAGCTTAGATCTGGGGCGCAGCACTGAAGCTTTCTTT. It codes for CASSLDLGRSTEAFF. Complete variable domain (other parts from reference TRBV11-3 and TRBJ1-1): EAGVVQSPRYKIIEKKQPVAFWCNPISGHNTLYWYLQNLGQGPELLIRYENEEAVDDSQLPKDRFSAERLKGVDSTLKIQPAELGDSAVYLCASSLDLGRSTEAFFGQGTRLTVV.

This chain links TRBV27 with TRBJ2-7, with 10 bases fitting TRBD1. Germline CDR1 MNHEY, CDR2 SMNVEV (reference sequence). The V and J ends lost 5 bases and 12 bases, in that order; junction bases with no gene match: 7. There are 12 residues in the CDR3. CDR3 loop: CASSLGQGVWYF. The DNA of the CDR3 is TGTGCCAGCAGTCTCGGACAGGGGGTATGGTACTTC.

The DNA of the CDR3 is TGTGCCAGCAGCTTAAGGCGGACCGAGTATGGCTACACCTTC. Protein product: CASSLRRTEYGYTF. This chain joins TRBV7-8 and TRBJ1-2; D remains ambiguous. The length of the CDR3 is 14 residues. The germline V gene has CDR1 SGHVS and CDR2 FQNEAQ. The V gene lost 2 bases and the J gene lost 5 bases, with 12 bases spanning the gap.

This clone occurred once. The CDR3, as DNA: TGTGCCAGCAGTGAATCGGGGGGGTGGGAGGACATTCAGTACTTC. As protein: CASSESGGWEDIQYF. V usage is TRBV6-1 and J usage is TRBJ2-4; 8 bases map to TRBD2. CDR3 length: 15 residues. Germline V lookup: CDR1 MNHNS, CDR2 SASEGT. V dropped 2 bases and J dropped 8; count of bases not matched to a gene: 8.

In its sample, this clone was seen once. The chain uses TRBV6-1 and TRBJ2-5, with D tentatively TRBD1 (6 bases). There are 13 residues in the CDR3. CDR1 and CDR2 (germline): MNHNS, SASEGT. The V end lost 7 bases, the J end lost 5 bases, and 14 bases lay between the germline ends. CDR3 region: CASNQRGTETQYF. For the CDR3, the DNA is TGTGCCAGCAACCAGAGGGGGACGGAGACCCAGTACTTC.

The chain uses TRBV5-3 and TRBJ2-7, with D perhaps being TRBD1 or TRBD2 (6 bases each). TRBV5-3 carries the ORF label, with uncertain function. CDR3 size: 12 residues. Trimming stripped 3 bases from V and 12 bases from J, with 16 bases between. The CDR3: CARSSRGRYPYF. In nucleotides, the CDR3 is TGTGCCAGAAGCTCCCGGGGGCGGTACCCGTACTTC.

This rearrangement joins TRBV2 to TRBJ2-1, with 7 bases aligning to TRBD2. Germline lookup yields CDR1 SNHLY and CDR2 FYNNEI. Trimming cost V 6 bases and J 7 bases; bases outside gene matches: 18. The CDR3 covers 17 residues. The CDR3 DNA reads as TGTGCCAGCAGATCATTAACGGGACTACCGAAGGGGAATGAGCAGTTCTTC. It is translated as CASRSLTGLPKGNEQFF.

This clone has a handful of counts. The chain carries TRBV7-7 and TRBJ2-1; no clear D gene. The length of the CDR3 is 17 residues. Germline CDR1 SSHAT, CDR2 FNYEAQ (reference sequence). Trimming took 4 bases from V and 0 from J, leaving 16 bases between them. CDR3 sequence: CASSSGLMSSSYNEQFF. The CDR3 DNA reads as TGTGCCAGCAGCTCCGGGCTCATGAGTAGCTCCTACAATGAGCAGTTCTTC.

This rearrangement joins TRBV13 to TRBJ2-3; a possible D gene is TRBD2 (5 bases). This CDR3 is built from 17 residues. Trimming stripped 4 bases from V and 6 bases from J, with 23 bases between. In germline, CDR1 is PRHDT, CDR2 FYEKMQ (reference sequence). The CDR3 reads CASSSSGFLNPADTQYF. In DNA form, the CDR3 reads TGTGCCAGCAGCTCGTCGGGATTTTTAAACCCCGCGGATACGCAGTATTTT.

The rearrangement uses TRBV11-3 and TRBJ2-1, with 9 bases aligning to TRBD2. CDR1 and CDR2 from the germline V gene are SGHNT and YENEEA. This CDR3 is 12 amino acids long. Trimming cost V 5 bases and J 13 bases; bases outside gene matches: 6. In nucleotides, the CDR3 is TGTGCCAGCAGCCACGGGACTAGCCAACAGTTCTTC. Translated: CASSHGTSQQFF.

The chain is built from TRBV13 and TRBJ2-1, with 9 bases fitting TRBD1. The CDR3 consists of 15 residues. Germline trimming cut 5 bases from V and 10 bases from J; bases unmatched to any gene: 12. Per germline, CDR1 PRHDT and CDR2 FYEKMQ (reference sequence). CDR3 DNA: TGTGCCAGCAGCCCAGGACAGGGGATGGGGGCAGAGCAGTTCTTC. It is translated as CASSPGQGMGAEQFF.

The CDR3 here is CASSYDESTGELFF. The CDR3 DNA sequence: TGTGCCAGTAGTTATGACGAGTCCACCGGGGAGCTGTTTTTT. The rearrangement joins TRBV19 to TRBJ2-2; no definite D call. CDR3 length: 14 residues. The V gene's germline CDR1 is LNHDA and CDR2 SQIVND (reference sequence). The V and J ends lost 5 bases and 4 bases respectively, with 11 bases between them. Combining the CDR3 with reference TRBV19 and TRBJ2-2 gives the whole variable domain DGGITQSPKYLFRKEGQNVTLSCEQNLNHDAMYWYRQDPGQGLRLIYYSQIVNDFQKGDIAEGYSVSREKKESFPLTVTSAQKNPTAFYLCASSYDESTGELFFGEGSRLTVL.